These 20 T cell receptor beta chains came from one sample sequenced in a study of Tregs in tolerant kidney transplant recipients. The table came from immunoSEQ multiplex PCR; TCRdb's copy has only in-frame clones and leaves some out. This table has tens of thousands of clones, 90% to 95% appearing once. The sample was CD8+ T cells from blood. These receptors all come from a human donor in good health.

The chain couples TRBV4-1 to TRBJ1-4, with D perhaps matching TRBD1 (6 bases). Trimming removed 5 bases at V and 7 bases at J, with 17 bases between. The CDR3 loop spans 15 amino acids. In germline, CDR1 is MGHRA, CDR2 YSYEKL. CDR3 sequence (DNA): TGCGCCAGCAGCTACAATGTCAGGGGTGGTGAAAAACTGTTTTTT. Amino acids: CASSYNVRGGEKLFF.

The V gene is TRBV6-5, the J gene TRBJ2-7; a weak D match, TRBD2 (6 bases). The CDR3 runs to 15 residues. CDR1 and CDR2 (germline): MNHEY, SVGAGI. The germline V and J ends were trimmed by 0 bases and 0 bases, with 9 bases remaining between them. The CDR3 nucleotides are TGTGCCAGCAGTTACTCCCTAGCGAACTCCTACGAGCAGTACTTC. Protein: CASSYSLANSYEQYF.

The chain joins TRBV11-3 to TRBJ2-1; TRBD1 might be the D (6 bases). The ends were cut back, 1 base at V and 9 bases at J, with 10 bases in the middle. The CDR3 covers 13 residues. Germline values: CDR1 SGHNT, CDR2 YENEEA. This CDR3 reads CASSLAEGGEQFF. CDR3 nucleotide sequence: TGTGCCAGCAGCTTAGCGGAAGGGGGTGAGCAGTTCTTC.

The CDR3 region is CASSEFVRTGLTEAFF. CDR3 DNA sequence: TGTGCCAGCAGTGAATTCGTGAGGACAGGGCTAACTGAAGCTTTCTTT. The chain combines TRBV6-1 with TRBJ1-1; 8 bases are a match to TRBD1. The CDR3 runs 16 residues. CDR1 and CDR2 (germline): MNHNS, SASEGT. The junction had 10 bases not matched to a gene; V was cut back by 2 bases and J by 5 bases.

The chain carries TRBV29-1 and TRBJ2-1; 8 nucleotides line up with TRBD2. Germline CDR1 and CDR2: SQVTM and ANQGSEA. V lost 1 base, J lost 1 base, and 0 bases stayed unmatched. This CDR3 spans 14 amino acids. The CDR3 bases are TGCAGCGTTGAAGGACTAGCGTCCTACAATGAGCAGTTCTTC. Amino acid sequence: CSVEGLASYNEQFF.

This clone was found a few times. The CDR3 region has the DNA TGCAGCGTTGGCGGGACTAGCGGGAGCGATGAGCAGTTCTTC. Translation gives CSVGGTSGSDEQFF. The V gene is TRBV29-1, the J gene TRBJ2-1; TRBD2 matches at 14 bases. After removal of 4 bases from V and 8 bases from J, the junction contained 4 bases not matched to a gene. This CDR3 has 14 amino acids. CDR1 and CDR2 (germline): SQVTM, ANQGSEA.

This rearrangement joins TRBV6-5 to TRBJ1-3; maybe TRBD1 (5 bases). CDR1 and CDR2 (germline): MNHEY, SVGAGI. The ends were cut back, 5 bases at V and 0 bases at J, with 11 bases in the middle. CDR3 size: 15 residues. CDR3 coding DNA: TGTGCCAGCAGTAAGGACGGACACTCTGGAAACACCATATATTTT. This gives the protein CASSKDGHSGNTIYF.

V gene TRBV7-8 combines with J gene TRBJ2-3, with D perhaps matching TRBD1 (6 bases). The germline V and J ends were trimmed by 5 bases and 4 bases, with 22 bases remaining between them. Germline CDR1 is SGHVS and CDR2 is FQNEAQ. The CDR3 extends over 17 amino acids. CDR3 sequence (DNA): TGTGCCAGCAGCGAAACTGAGGGGGTCGTTGGAGCAGATACGCAGTATTTT. Its translation: CASSETEGVVGADTQYF.

This rearrangement joins TRBV7-8 to TRBJ1-2, with D unclear. The CDR3 length is 13 residues. V was shortened by 3 bases and J by 8 bases, with 13 bases between the two germline ends. Germline lookup yields CDR1 SGHVS and CDR2 FQNEAQ. CDR3 residues: CASSFEEGRGYTF. The CDR3 DNA reads TGTGCCAGCAGCTTTGAGGAAGGGCGAGGCTACACCTTC.

The chain carries TRBV19 and TRBJ1-1; 9 nucleotides line up with TRBD1. The CDR3 is 15 residues long. The V gene's germline CDR1 is LNHDA and CDR2 SQIVND (reference sequence). V lost 4 bases and J lost 6; bases outside the gene matches: 9. CDR3 sequence (DNA): TGTGCCAGTAGTACCTGGGACAGGGCGAGGGCTGAAGCTTTCTTT. Translating gives CASSTWDRARAEAFF.

The CDR3 is CAWSVGAASTDTQYF. DNA of the CDR3: TGTGCCTGGAGTGTAGGGGCGGCTAGCACAGATACGCAGTATTTT. The rearrangement uses TRBV30 and TRBJ2-3, with D perhaps matching TRBD1 (5 bases). V was clipped by 0 bases and J by 0 bases, with 10 bases between them. From germline, CDR1 is GTSNPN and CDR2 SVGIG (reference sequence). The CDR3 totals 15 residues.

This chain joins TRBV5-1 and TRBJ2-2; D is perhaps TRBD2 (6 bases). This CDR3 contains 14 residues. V was cut by 3 bases and J by 6 bases, with 12 bases left in between. CDR1 and CDR2 (germline): SGHRS, YFSETQ. The CDR3 sequence: CASSSSTRPGELFF. CDR3 coding DNA: TGCGCCAGCAGCTCCTCGACTAGACCCGGGGAGCTGTTTTTT.

The V gene is TRBV27, the J gene TRBJ2-3; D is unresolved. Trimming took off 3 bases at V and 0 bases at J, with 16 bases between the two ends. Germline values: CDR1 MNHEY, CDR2 SMNVEV (reference sequence). The CDR3 loop spans 17 amino acids. CDR3 sequence (DNA): TGTGCCAGCAGTTTCCTCATGGGTACCCCTAGCACAGATACGCAGTATTTT. This sequence encodes CASSFLMGTPSTDTQYF.

The chain recombines TRBV15 with TRBJ1-5; perhaps TRBD1 as D (6 bases). This CDR3 spans 16 amino acids. V lost 1 base and J 5 bases, leaving 15 bases between the germline ends. Germline-derived CDR1 and CDR2 are LNHNV and YYDKDF (reference sequence). CDR3 DNA sequence: TGTGCCACCAGCAGAGGAACCCTGGACAGCTATCAGCCCCAGCATTTT. Protein: CATSRGTLDSYQPQHF.

The genes are TRBV29-1 and TRBJ2-7; TRBD2 aligns across 10 bases. Germline V gene sequence: CDR1 SQVTM, CDR2 ANQGSEA. V shed 8 bases, J shed 5 bases, and the junction held 6 bases outside the gene matches. The CDR3 totals 12 residues. The DNA for the CDR3 is TGCAGCATTACGACTAGCGGGCACGAGCAGTACTTC. Protein sequence: CSITTSGHEQYF.

V and J are TRBV5-4 and TRBJ1-1; 10 positions agree with TRBD1. This CDR3 has 16 amino acids. Germline CDR1 SGHNT, CDR2 YYREEE (reference sequence). The V and J ends lost 5 bases and 5 bases, in that order; junction bases with no gene match: 12. CDR3 nucleotides: TGTGCCAGCAGAGACCGGGACAGGGGTGGAGGTACTGAAGCTTTCTTT. It encodes CASRDRDRGGGTEAFF.

This sequence joins TRBV5-1 and TRBJ2-7; D unclear. The CDR3 has 12 amino acids. Germline values: CDR1 SGHRS, CDR2 YFSETQ. V dropped 2 bases and J dropped 2 bases, with 5 bases sitting between them. The CDR3 DNA is TGCGCCAGCAGCTTACAAACCTACGAGCAGTACTTC. Translating it yields CASSLQTYEQYF.

This chain joins TRBV7-6 and TRBJ2-7; no firm D call. Germline CDR1 is SGHVS and CDR2 is FNYEAQ. Between the trimmed V and J ends, which lost 3 bases and 2 bases, there was a span of 8 bases. This CDR3 has 13 amino acids. The CDR3 nucleotides are TGTGCCAGCAGCTTGGGCACACCCTACGAGCAGTACTTC. It codes for CASSLGTPYEQYF. The entire variable domain, with the rest obtained from reference TRBV7-6 and TRBJ2-7, is as follows: GAGVSQSPRYKVTKRGQDVALRCDPISGHVSLYWYRQALGQGPEFLTYFNYEAQQDKSGLPNDRFSAERPEGSISTLTIQRTEQRDSAMYRCASSLGTPYEQYFGPGTRLTVT.

This clone was recorded once. The chain uses TRBV5-4 and TRBJ2-3; D is unresolved. In germline, CDR1 is SGHNT, CDR2 YYREEE (reference sequence). This CDR3 region has 15 residues. V lost 4 bases and J lost 0, with 12 bases in between. The CDR3 bases are TGTGCCAGCAGCCAACGAAGGATTAGCACAGATACGCAGTATTTT. Translating gives CASSQRRISTDTQYF.

The chain carries TRBV9 and TRBJ1-5; possible D gene TRBD1, 6 bases. The CDR3 spans 14 residues. Germline CDR1 is SGDLS and CDR2 is YYNGEE. V lost 0 bases to trimming and J lost 4 bases, with 8 bases between them. The DNA for the CDR3 is TGTGCCAGCAGCGTAGGGACAGAGAATCAGCCCCAGCATTTT. Protein product: CASSVGTENQPQHF.